This TCR beta chain originates from a study of T cells in Graves' hyperthyroidism and ophthalmopathy. Amplified TCR beta CDR3 regions derived from RNA transcripts. HTBI primers drove first-round RT-PCR of the TCR CDR3. TCRdb redid the calling of the multiplex PCR reads with MiXCR, one entry per CDR3 protein. The repertoire holds 200,000 to 300,000 distinct CDR3 sequences, with approximately 16% as singletons. Points from the study as a whole: Most thyroid clonotypes with frequency above 0.001 were detected in blood.

This clonotype was found a few times. What it binds is not known. Ophthalmopathy patients had moderate-to-severe active disease, CAS ≥3, NOSPECS ≥4, and disease duration under 3 months. Those patients with uncontrolled infection, other autoimmune disease, pregnancy or lactation were excluded. Input material: blood. The receptor comes from a woman between 18 and 29 years old with Graves' ophthalmopathy.

The CDR3 loop is CASSQGTGDEKLFF. The CDR3 DNA follows: TGCGCCAGCAGCCAGGGGACAGGGGATGAAAAACTGTTTTTT. The chain employs TRBV4-1 and TRBJ1-4; 10 nucleotides align to TRBD1. The CDR3 covers 14 residues. The trim removed 3 bases at V and 6 bases at J, leaving 1 base unmatched. Germline CDR1 MGHRA, CDR2 YSYEKL.